The 29 T cell receptor beta chains below all came from one sample that was sequenced in a study of blood T cells in healthy people across ages. Sample-barcoded 5' priming and a J-beta primer mix drove a second PCR of about 6 to 12 cycles. TCRdb re-derived calls from the 5' RACE reads in MiXCR, one entry per CDR3 protein. Of about 970,000 distinct CDR3 sequences in the sample, about 51% were seen once. Sequences were obtained from blood. The source is a woman aged 55-69 years in good health.

Comment on this clonotype: One junction end does not reproduce the germline sequence, and a read error may be involved. The chain recombines TRBV10-1 with TRBJ2-7; D uncertain. Germline CDR1 is WNHNN and CDR2 is SYGVQD (reference sequence). CDR3 size: 13 residues. Here the CDR3 DNA reads TGTGCCATCAGTGGTTCGGACTCCTACGAGCAGTACTTC. Protein: CAISGSDSYEQYF.

The chain links TRBV7-9 to TRBJ1-1; 11 nucleotides line up with TRBD1. Per the germline V gene, CDR1 is SEHNR and CDR2 is FQNEAQ (reference sequence). This CDR3 is 13 amino acids long. After removal of 5 bases from V and 10 bases from J, the junction contained 6 bases not matched to a gene. As DNA, the CDR3 is TGTGCCAGCAGCGACGGGACAGGGGGTCTAGCTTTCTTT. This codes for CASSDGTGGLAFF.

The chain uses TRBV7-9 and TRBJ2-5; maybe TRBD2 (6 bases). Germline lookup yields CDR1 SEHNR and CDR2 FQNEAQ (reference sequence). The V end lost 4 bases, the J end lost 3 bases, and 18 bases lay between the germline ends. The CDR3 consists of 16 residues. The chain's CDR3 is CASSSHRLPGEETQYF. The CDR3, as DNA: TGTGCCAGCAGCTCCCACCGTTTGCCGGGGGAAGAGACCCAGTACTTC. Using reference TRBV7-9 and TRBJ2-5 for the parts outside the CDR3, the full variable domain is DTGVSQNPRHKITKRGQNVTFRCDPISEHNRLYWYRQTLGQGPEFLTYFQNEAQLEKSRLLSDRFSAERPKGSFSTLEIQRTEQGDSAMYLCASSSHRLPGEETQYFGPGTRLLVL.

The chain couples TRBV2 to TRBJ2-7; a possible D gene is TRBD1 (6 bases). V was trimmed by 6 bases and J by 4 bases, leaving 10 bases between them. Germline loops: CDR1 SNHLY, CDR2 FYNNEI. This CDR3 has 12 amino acids. The CDR3 here is CASRIRGYEQYF. The CDR3 region has the DNA TGTGCCAGCAGGATCAGGGGTTACGAGCAGTACTTC.

The V call is TRBV5-1, the J call TRBJ1-5, with no clear D. The CDR3 sequence is 13 residues long. Germline V gives CDR1 SGHRS, CDR2 YFSETQ. Trimming took 5 bases from V and 7 from J, leaving 13 bases between them. The CDR3 DNA reads as TGCGCCAGCAGTTTGACCCCCGAACAGCCCCAGCATTTT. It translates to CASSLTPEQPQHF.

This clonotype is a singleton in its sample. This sequence joins TRBV9 and TRBJ2-3, with unresolved D. The V gene's germline CDR1 is SGDLS and CDR2 YYNGEE. V gave up 0 bases and J gave up 3 bases, with 14 bases separating them. The CDR3 spans 16 residues. CDR3 in amino acids: CASSVALGIGTDTQYF. CDR3 DNA sequence: TGTGCCAGCAGCGTAGCCCTAGGGATAGGAACAGATACGCAGTATTTT.

This clonotype came up a few times. This rearrangement joins TRBV20-1 to TRBJ2-3; D is possibly TRBD1 or TRBD2 (5 bases each). CDR1 DFQATT and CDR2 SNEGSKA come from the germline V gene (reference sequence). The germline V and J ends were trimmed by 7 bases and 0 bases, with 8 bases remaining between them. This CDR3 has 12 amino acids. DNA of the CDR3: TGCAGTGGGGGGTCCAGCACAGATACGCAGTATTTT. It is translated as CSGGSSTDTQYF.

The chain carries TRBV25-1 and TRBJ2-5, with TRBD2 identical over 7 bases. J gave up 5 bases and V 3 bases, and 6 bases lay outside the gene matches. The germline V gene encodes CDR1 MGHDK and CDR2 SYGVNS. This CDR3 spans 14 amino acids. This CDR3 is CASSEYSGVETQYF. CDR3 nucleotide sequence: TGTGCCAGCAGTGAGTACAGCGGGGTTGAGACCCAGTACTTC.

This chain links TRBV20-1 with TRBJ2-1; TRBD2 matches 12 bases. The germline gives CDR1 DFQATT, CDR2 SNEGSKA (reference sequence). This CDR3 is built from 15 residues. The V gene end was trimmed by 4 bases and the J gene end by 9 bases; junction bases not matched to a gene: 10. The CDR3 DNA reads TGCAGTGCTAACGATCCTAGCGGGAGGGCCGCTGAGCAGTTCTTC. Its translation is CSANDPSGRAAEQFF.

This clonotype was observed many times. The chain couples TRBV2 to TRBJ2-7; D remains unclear. V lost 0 bases, J lost 4 bases, and 7 bases lay in between. CDR3 length: 13 residues. Germline V CDR1 and CDR2: SNHLY, FYNNEI. The CDR3 is CASSEAQVYEQYF. CDR3 DNA sequence: TGTGCCAGCAGTGAAGCGCAGGTTTACGAGCAGTACTTC.

This chain joins TRBV11-2 and TRBJ2-7, with unresolved D. The germline V and J ends were trimmed by 4 bases and 2 bases, with 12 bases remaining between them. In germline, CDR1 is SGHAT, CDR2 FQNNGV. The CDR3 has 14 residues. CDR3 in amino acids: CASSSVALPYEQYF. As DNA, the CDR3 is TGTGCCAGCAGCTCTGTGGCACTCCCCTACGAGCAGTACTTC.

The count of this clonotype is one. The junction departs from germline at one end; a sequencing error may be responsible. The rearrangement uses TRBV12-3 or TRBV12-4 and TRBJ2-3, with D perhaps being TRBD1 or TRBD2 (6 bases each). This CDR3 has 15 amino acids. CDR3 DNA sequence: TGTGCCAGCACCCCACAGGGAGGTCGGACAGATACGGAGTATTTT. The encoded protein is CASTPQGGRTDTEYF.

Only a few counts were recorded for this clonotype. The chain uses TRBV4-2 and TRBJ2-7; 8 bases map to TRBD2. The germline V gene has CDR1 LGHNA and CDR2 YNFKEQ. This CDR3 spans 16 amino acids. V was pared by 0 bases and J by 7 bases, with 11 bases of the junction left unmatched. DNA for the CDR3: TGTGCCAGCAGCCAAGATAGTTCAACTAGCGGACAAGAGCAGTACTTC. It translates to CASSQDSSTSGQEQYF.

The CDR3 DNA follows: TGTGCCAGCAGATCGTCGAGGACCACGGACCACGAGCAGTACTTC. Translating gives CASRSSRTTDHEQYF. The chain combines TRBV2 with TRBJ2-7, with no clear D. The germline V gene encodes CDR1 SNHLY and CDR2 FYNNEI. The CDR3 is 15 amino acids. Trimming removed 6 bases from V and 5 bases from J, with 20 bases in between. Full variable domain (remainder filled in from reference TRBV2 and TRBJ2-7): EPEVTQTPSHQVTQMGQEVILRCVPISNHLYFYWYRQILGQKVEFLVSFYNNEISEKSEIFDDQFSVERPDGSNFTLKIRSTKLEDSAMYFCASRSSRTTDHEQYFGPGTRLTVT.

As for this clonotype: One end of the junction fails to match germline, which may point to a read error. The genes are TRBV9 and TRBJ2-3, with TRBD2 matching 8 bases. CDR1 is SGDLS, CDR2 YYNGEE, per germline. The CDR3 is 20 amino acids. The CDR3 here is CASSKLPQREFGAHTDAQYF. In DNA form, the CDR3 reads TGTGCCAGCAGCAAATTGCCTCAGCGGGAGTTTGGGGCCCACACAGATGCGCAGTATTTT.

The J gene is TRBJ2-1, the V gene TRBV12-3 or TRBV12-4, with 7 positions matching TRBD2. V was clipped by 6 bases and J by 0 bases; unmatched bases: 5. CDR3 size: 15 residues. This CDR3 reads CASRRASGSYNEQFF. The CDR3 DNA reads as TGTGCCAGCAGGCGAGCTAGCGGCTCCTACAATGAGCAGTTCTTC.

In its sample, this clonotype was seen many times. The genes are TRBV7-2 and TRBJ2-3, with 7 bases identical to TRBD2. The CDR3 has 15 residues. Germline V gene sequence: CDR1 SGHTA, CDR2 FQGNSA. V lost 0 bases to trimming and J lost 1 base; unmatched junction nucleotides: 1. This CDR3 reads CASSLAGGRTDTQYF. The CDR3 DNA reads as TGTGCCAGCAGCTTAGCGGGAGGGCGCACAGATACGCAGTATTTT.

This rearrangement joins TRBV4-1 to TRBJ2-1; 8 nucleotides agree with TRBD2. The DNA end is more similar to TRBJ2-7, so the J call may be wrong. Germline lookup yields CDR1 MGHRA and CDR2 YSYEKL. The CDR3 consists of 17 residues. CDR3 coding DNA: TGCGCCAGCAGCCAACATAGCGGGAAGAGCTCCTACAATGAGCAGTACTTC. Amino acids: CASSQHSGKSSYNEQYF.

This clonotype was detected only a few times. This chain links TRBV6-2 or TRBV6-3 with TRBJ2-7, with D perhaps matching TRBD1 (6 bases). The CDR3 runs 14 residues. The V end was cut by 7 bases, the J end by 4 bases, with 17 bases between. Germline lookup yields CDR1 MNHEY and CDR2 SVGEGT. CDR3 bases: TGTGCCAGCAATATCCGGGACACTTCATACGAGCAGTACTTC. It translates to CASNIRDTSYEQYF.

The chain links TRBV20-1 to TRBJ2-4; D might be TRBD2 (7 bases). The J call is in doubt because the DNA end fits TRBJ2-7 better. The CDR3 sequence is 16 residues long. The germline gives CDR1 DFQATT, CDR2 SNEGSKA (reference sequence). CDR3 DNA: TGCAGTGCTAGACCAATCGGACTAGGGGGGTACTACGAGCAGTACTTC. Translated, it gives CSARPIGLGGYYEQYF.

The chain joins TRBV7-2 to TRBJ2-7; 8 bases map to TRBD1. V dropped 5 bases and J dropped 4; count of bases not matched to a gene: 10. This CDR3 contains 15 residues. Germline values: CDR1 SGHTA, CDR2 FQGNSA. The CDR3 spells CASSVQTGAQYEQYF. The CDR3 DNA is TGTGCCAGCAGCGTCCAGACAGGGGCTCAGTACGAGCAGTACTTC. Complete variable domain (other parts from reference TRBV7-2 and TRBJ2-7): GAGVSQSPSNKVTEKGKDVELRCDPISGHTALYWYRQSLGQGLEFLIYFQGNSAPDKSGLPSDRFSAERTGGSVSTLTIQRTQQEDSAVYLCASSVQTGAQYEQYFGPGTRLTVT.

V is TRBV5-6 and J is TRBJ2-7; weak D call: TRBD1 (6 bases). Germline V gives CDR1 SGHDT, CDR2 YYEEEE. Trimming stripped 5 bases from V and 5 bases from J, with 17 bases between. This CDR3 has 14 amino acids. CDR3 nucleotide sequence: TGTGCCAGCAGTTTTCTTGGACAGAGGGACGAGCAGTACTTC. Residues: CASSFLGQRDEQYF.

The V call is TRBV24-1, the J call TRBJ2-7, with D perhaps TRBD2 (5 bases). Deletions cut 9 bases from V and 0 bases from J, with 14 bases between. The CDR3 runs to 14 residues. Germline lookup yields CDR1 KGHDR and CDR2 SFDVKD. The CDR3 reads CATAAGSHSYEQYF. The CDR3 nucleotides are TGTGCCACCGCCGCTGGGAGCCACTCCTACGAGCAGTACTTC.

This clonotype has just a few counts. This sequence joins TRBV10-1 and TRBJ2-3; D possibly corresponds to TRBD2 (5 bases). This CDR3 has 15 amino acids. V lost 0 bases, J lost 4 bases, and 11 bases lay in between. The germline gives CDR1 WNHNN, CDR2 SYGVQD (reference sequence). CDR3 loop: CASSESERRADTQYF. The CDR3 coding sequence is TGCGCCAGCAGTGAGTCCGAGAGGCGGGCAGATACGCAGTATTTT.

This clonotype has a handful of counts. V is TRBV6-1 and J is TRBJ2-7, with 8 bases lining up with TRBD2. The ends lost 6 bases at V and 4 bases at J; junction bases unmatched: 20. The V gene's germline CDR1 is MNHNS and CDR2 SASEGT. This CDR3 contains 18 residues. CDR3 coding DNA: TGTGCCAGCAGGACACCTAGCGGGCCCCACAAAGACCGATACGAGCAGTACTTC. This sequence encodes CASRTPSGPHKDRYEQYF.

The table lists this clonotype with a few counts. V and J are TRBV20-1 and TRBJ2-1; 12 bases are shared with TRBD2. Trimming at V came to 6 bases and at J to 4 bases, leaving 4 bases not matched to a gene. Germline lookup yields CDR1 DFQATT and CDR2 SNEGSKA (reference sequence). This CDR3 has 14 residues. CDR3 region: CSAKTSGSYNEQFF. The CDR3 DNA follows: TGCAGTGCAAAGACTAGCGGGAGTTACAATGAGCAGTTCTTC.

A few counts support this clonotype. The V gene is TRBV20-1, the J gene TRBJ2-1, with 8 bases that match TRBD2. This CDR3 has 18 residues. Per germline, CDR1 DFQATT and CDR2 SNEGSKA (reference sequence). The V and J ends lost 1 base and 3 bases, in that order; junction bases with no gene match: 14. The CDR3 loop is CSARALTAAGGDYNEQFF. The CDR3 bases are TGCAGTGCTAGAGCCTTGACGGCGGCGGGAGGTGACTACAATGAGCAGTTCTTC.

The rearrangement uses TRBV6-1 and TRBJ2-5; the D gene is possibly TRBD2 (6 bases). V lost 4 bases and J 4 bases, leaving 13 bases between the germline ends. This CDR3 contains 14 residues. Per the germline V gene, CDR1 is MNHNS and CDR2 is SASEGT. CDR3 in amino acids: CASSAWGGPETQYF. CDR3 nucleotide sequence: TGTGCCAGCAGTGCCTGGGGAGGTCCAGAGACCCAGTACTTC.

V usage is TRBV6-6 and J usage is TRBJ1-4; possible D gene TRBD1, 5 bases. This CDR3 contains 16 residues. V lost 1 base and J 5 bases, leaving 14 bases between the germline ends. CDR1 is MNHNY, CDR2 SVGAGI, per germline (reference sequence). Here the CDR3 DNA reads TGTGCCAGCAGTTACTTTGCAGGGAGAGAGAATGAAAAACTGTTTTTT. Amino acid sequence: CASSYFAGRENEKLFF.